This TCR beta chain was sequenced in a study of blood T cells in healthy people across ages. General observations from the study: Long-lived and aged donors differed, with more naive CD4+ cells and higher diversity in the long-lived. Across the age range, TCR beta diversity per million T cells fell in a roughly linear way.

Germline V gene data show CDR1 as DFQATT and CDR2 as SNEGSKA (reference sequence). The length of the CDR3 is 13 residues. With 1 base removed from V and 4 bases from J, the gap between germline ends came to 11 bases. Primers used in a second PCR of roughly 7 to 12 cycles were a sample-barcoded 5' primer and a J-beta primer mix. Every individual sample yielded 2.5 million or more paired-end reads (each containing CDR3). TCRdb itself ran the 5' RACE reads through MiXCR, one entry per CDR3 protein. The data contain about 570,000 distinct CDR3 sequences, 27% of them singletons. This clonotype turned up a few times. Its target is not known. The same sample was also used in a study of T cells of mothers and their children. That publication notes: Overlap measured in related mother-child pairs was slightly, non-significantly higher than in unrelated pairs.

The V and J genes are TRBV20-1 and TRBJ2-7; no firm D call. The origin of this receptor is a boy aged 2-15 years in good health. The specimen was blood. This CDR3 is CSARADTTYEQYF. The CDR3 DNA reads TGCAGTGCTAGAGCGGATACCACGTACGAGCAGTACTTC.